The source of this T cell receptor beta chain is a study of T cell changes during pregnancy in multiple sclerosis. Repertoires were generated with immunoSEQ multiplex PCR, while TCRdb's copy carries only in-frame clones and drops some. The sample has roughly 93,000 clones, approximately 90% seen once; the top ten hold around 2.1%. V was pared by 0 bases and J by 8 bases, with 23 bases between. The germline V gene has CDR1 SGHRS and CDR2 YFSETQ. CDR3 size: 17 residues. This TCR derives from a female donor in good health, enrolled as a control in a pregnancy study. The sample consisted of peripheral blood, taken after pregnancy. The chain carries TRBV5-1 and TRBJ1-2; a possible D gene is TRBD1 (6 bases). The CDR3 DNA reads as TGCGCCAGCAGCTTGGAACCCTATCGGACAGCCAGCCCCGGCTACACCTTC. Its protein product is CASSLEPYRTASPGYTF.